This is a list of T cell receptor beta chains from one sample in a study of blood T cell repertoires in COVID-19. Here immunoSEQ multiplex PCR was the method, and the copy in TCRdb shows in-frame clones only, minus some. Of roughly 67,000 clones in the sample, around 84% were seen once. The specimen was peripheral blood. The receptors here all came from a man between 50 and 59 years old with acute or convalescent COVID-19. CDR3s leave out the opening cysteine and the closing phenylalanine or tryptophan. A D gene is named only where the DNA matches it firmly.

d_gene | j_gene | v_gene | CDR3aa
. | TRBJ2-7 | TRBV30 | AWSVRLAGTYEQY
TRBD1 | TRBJ2-1 | TRBV3-1/TRBV3-2 | ASSTTGGLGNEQF
TRBD1 | TRBJ2-7 | TRBV2 | ASSPGTGSDEQY
. | TRBJ1-2 | TRBV7-9 | ASSSGRPDGYT
TRBD2 | TRBJ2-1 | TRBV13 | ASSLGRLAGTYNEQF
TRBD1 | TRBJ2-5 | TRBV11-2 | ASSTDRGSGETQY
. | TRBJ1-1 | TRBV5-1 | ASSLWGGRNTEAF
. | TRBJ2-4 | TRBV5-4 | ASSLVHLQNIQY
TRBD2 | TRBJ2-1 | TRBV14 | ASSQVASGRANEQF
. | TRBJ2-1 | TRBV7-9 | ASSSTRNRAYNEQF
TRBD2 | TRBJ2-1 | TRBV28 | ASSSFSWAGEEF
. | TRBJ2-7 | TRBV10-3 | AITPDAELLGQY
TRBD1 | TRBJ2-7 | TRBV5-1 | ASSLGDRPYEQY
TRBD2 | TRBJ2-3 | TRBV10-2 | ASRNSGGFTDTQY
. | TRBJ2-7 | TRBV27 | ASSLSGGEAYEQY
. | TRBJ1-1 | TRBV7-2 | ASSPSHTEAF
. | TRBJ2-5 | TRBV11-2 | ASSLPQGVGETQY
TRBD1 | TRBJ1-4 | TRBV30 | AWSPRDRGWEKLF
TRBD1 | TRBJ1-2 | TRBV28 | ASSLLPGQGDGYT